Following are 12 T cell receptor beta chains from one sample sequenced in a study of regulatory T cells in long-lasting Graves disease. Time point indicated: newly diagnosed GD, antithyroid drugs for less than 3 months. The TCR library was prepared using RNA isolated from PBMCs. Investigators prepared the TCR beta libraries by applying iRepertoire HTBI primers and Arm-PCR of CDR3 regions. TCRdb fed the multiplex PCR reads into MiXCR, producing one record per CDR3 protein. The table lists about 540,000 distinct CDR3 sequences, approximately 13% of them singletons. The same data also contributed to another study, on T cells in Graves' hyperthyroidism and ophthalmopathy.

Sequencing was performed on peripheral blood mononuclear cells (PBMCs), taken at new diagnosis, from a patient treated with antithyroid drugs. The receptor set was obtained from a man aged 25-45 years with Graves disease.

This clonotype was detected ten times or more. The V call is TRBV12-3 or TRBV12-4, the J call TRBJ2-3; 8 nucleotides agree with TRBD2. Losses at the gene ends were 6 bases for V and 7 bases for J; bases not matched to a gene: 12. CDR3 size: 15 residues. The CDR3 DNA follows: TGTGCCAGCAGACCAACTAGCGGCCCTCGGTATACGCAGTATTTT. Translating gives CASRPTSGPRYTQYF.

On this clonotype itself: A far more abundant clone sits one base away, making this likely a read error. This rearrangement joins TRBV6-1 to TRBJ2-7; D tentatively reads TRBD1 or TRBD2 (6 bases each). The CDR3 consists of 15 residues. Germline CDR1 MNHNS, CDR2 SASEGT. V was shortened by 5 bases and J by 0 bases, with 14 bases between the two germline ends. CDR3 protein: CASSRTGASSYEQYF. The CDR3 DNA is TGTGCCAGCAGTAGGACGGGGGCGAGCTCCTACGAGCAGTACTTC.

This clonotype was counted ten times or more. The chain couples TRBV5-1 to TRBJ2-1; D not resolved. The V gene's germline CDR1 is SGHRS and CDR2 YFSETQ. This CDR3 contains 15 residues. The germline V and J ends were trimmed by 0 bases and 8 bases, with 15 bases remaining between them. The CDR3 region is CASSLAVDPKDEQFF. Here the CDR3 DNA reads TGCGCCAGCAGCTTGGCCGTGGACCCCAAGGATGAGCAGTTCTTC.

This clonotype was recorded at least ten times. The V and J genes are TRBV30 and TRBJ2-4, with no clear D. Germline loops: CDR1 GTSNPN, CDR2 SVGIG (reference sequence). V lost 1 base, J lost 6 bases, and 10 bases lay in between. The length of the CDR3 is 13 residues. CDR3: CAWSGSDRNIQYF. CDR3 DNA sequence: TGTGCCTGGAGTGGAAGCGATCGAAACATTCAGTACTTC.

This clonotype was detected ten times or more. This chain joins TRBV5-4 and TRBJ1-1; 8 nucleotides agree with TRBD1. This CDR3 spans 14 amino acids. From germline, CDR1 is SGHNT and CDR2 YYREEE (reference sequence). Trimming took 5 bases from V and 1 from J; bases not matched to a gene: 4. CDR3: CASRPGQGNTEAFF. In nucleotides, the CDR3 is TGTGCCAGCAGACCCGGACAGGGGAACACTGAAGCTTTCTTT.

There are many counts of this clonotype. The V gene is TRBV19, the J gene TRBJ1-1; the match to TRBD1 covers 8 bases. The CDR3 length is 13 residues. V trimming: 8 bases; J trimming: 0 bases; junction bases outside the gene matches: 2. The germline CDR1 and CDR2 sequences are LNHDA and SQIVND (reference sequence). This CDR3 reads CASGTGMNTEAFF. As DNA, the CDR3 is TGTGCCAGTGGGACAGGAATGAACACTGAAGCTTTCTTT.

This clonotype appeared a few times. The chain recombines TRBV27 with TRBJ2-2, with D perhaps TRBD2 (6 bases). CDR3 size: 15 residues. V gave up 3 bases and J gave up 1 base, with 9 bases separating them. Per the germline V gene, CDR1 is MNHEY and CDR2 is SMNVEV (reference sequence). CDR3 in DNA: TGTGCCAGCAGTTTGAGGGACTTGAACACCGGGGAGCTGTTTTTT. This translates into CASSLRDLNTGELFF.

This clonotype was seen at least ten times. CDR3: CASSQGGLESQGVEQYF. Written as DNA, the CDR3 is TGTGCCAGCAGCCAAGGTGGGTTAGAATCCCAGGGGGTCGAGCAGTACTTC. J is TRBJ2-7 and V is TRBV3-1, with TRBD1 matching 7 bases. The CDR3 is made up of 17 amino acids. The germline gives CDR1 LGHDT, CDR2 YNNKEL (reference sequence). J lost 6 bases, V lost 1 base, and 15 bases had no gene match.

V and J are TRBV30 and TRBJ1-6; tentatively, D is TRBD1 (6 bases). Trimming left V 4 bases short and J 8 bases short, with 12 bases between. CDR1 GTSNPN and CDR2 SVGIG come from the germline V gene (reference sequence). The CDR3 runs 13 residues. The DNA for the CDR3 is TGTGCCTGGACGCGGACAGTCGATTCACCCCTCCACTTT. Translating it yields CAWTRTVDSPLHF.

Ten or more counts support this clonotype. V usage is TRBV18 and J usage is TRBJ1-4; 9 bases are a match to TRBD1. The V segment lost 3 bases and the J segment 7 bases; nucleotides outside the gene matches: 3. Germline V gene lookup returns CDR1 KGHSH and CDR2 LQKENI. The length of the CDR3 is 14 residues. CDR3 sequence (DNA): TGTGCCAGCTCACCTGACAGGGGGAGTGAAAAACTGTTTTTT. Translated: CASSPDRGSEKLFF. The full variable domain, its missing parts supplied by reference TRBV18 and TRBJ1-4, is NAGVMQNPRHLVRRRGQEARLRCSPMKGHSHVYWYRQLPEEGLKFMVYLQKENIIDESGMPKERFSAEFPKEGPSILRIQQVVRGDSAAYFCASSPDRGSEKLFFGSGTQLSVL.

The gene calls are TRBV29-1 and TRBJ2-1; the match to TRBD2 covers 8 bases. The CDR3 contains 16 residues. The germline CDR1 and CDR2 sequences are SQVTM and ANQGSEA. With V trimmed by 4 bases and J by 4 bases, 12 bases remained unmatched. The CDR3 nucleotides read TGCAGCGTTGGGACTAGCAGGTCCATCGGGTACAATGAGCAGTTCTTC. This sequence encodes CSVGTSRSIGYNEQFF.

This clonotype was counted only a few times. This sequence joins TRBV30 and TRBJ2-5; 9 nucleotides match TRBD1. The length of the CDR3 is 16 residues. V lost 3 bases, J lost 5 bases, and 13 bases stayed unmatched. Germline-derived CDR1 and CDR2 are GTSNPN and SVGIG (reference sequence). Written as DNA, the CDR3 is TGTGCCTGGAGGCTAACGGGACAGGGCCAGAGGGAGACCCAGTACTTC. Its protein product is CAWRLTGQGQRETQYF.